The clone carrying this T cell receptor (beta chain) is labeled large. Its antigen remains unknown. These data come from a study of liver allograft versus peripheral blood T cells. Across the whole study: What was compared were the T cell receptor repertoires in transplanted livers and those in the peripheral blood of recipients.

The CDR3 totals 14 residues. Trimming took off 6 bases at V and 7 bases at J, with 13 bases between the two ends. CDR1 is ENHRY and CDR2 is SYGVKD in the germline V gene. A single record per CDR3 protein comes from TCRdb applying MiXCR to the reads. This sample has a few thousand distinct CDR3 sequences; around 15% occur once, and the top ten carry around 5.8%. Findings and caveats of the study: Liver allograft repertoires of T cell receptors reportedly diverged from peripheral blood repertoires.

V gene TRBV10-3 combines with J gene TRBJ1-6, with TRBD1 as a possible D gene (5 bases). This receptor was identified in a human patient who had a liver transplant. Some T cells could come from the graft donor. In DNA, the CDR3 is TGTGCCATCAGCCTCGGACGGGACAATTCACCCCTCCACTTT. This translates into CAISLGRDNSPLHF.